Shown below are 29 T cell receptor beta chains from a single sample sequenced in a study of blood T cell repertoires in COVID-19. TCRdb's table, derived via immunoSEQ multiplex PCR, lists solely in-frame clones and lacks some. Found here are some 200,000 clones, about 90% of them singletons; the top ten hold 12%. The sequenced sample was peripheral blood. The receptors come from a woman under 30 who had recovered from COVID-19.

The chain links TRBV5-1 to TRBJ2-1; 7 nucleotides match TRBD2. CDR1 and CDR2 from the germline V gene are SGHRS and YFSETQ. The CDR3 is made up of 20 amino acids. V shed 0 bases and J 0 bases; nucleotides not matched to a gene: 15. As DNA, the CDR3 is TGCGCCAGCAGCTTGGTTCCCAGCGGGGATAGACATTACTCCTACAATGAGCAGTTCTTC. It specifies CASSLVPSGDRHYSYNEQFF.

The rearrangement links TRBV9 to TRBJ1-3, with 8 bases lining up with TRBD1. Germline loops: CDR1 SGDLS, CDR2 YYNGEE. V was pared by 2 bases and J by 1 base, with 5 bases of the junction left unmatched. CDR3 length: 16 residues. The CDR3 spells CASSVQQGESGNTIYF. CDR3 nucleotides: TGTGCCAGCAGCGTTCAACAGGGGGAATCTGGAAACACCATATATTTT.

The chain has TRBV7-2 and TRBJ2-7; the D is unclear. Germline assignment: CDR1 SGHTA and CDR2 FQGNSA. This CDR3 has 12 residues. With 0 bases removed from V and 4 bases from J, the gap between germline ends came to 4 bases. The CDR3 nucleotides read TGTGCCAGCAGCTTAGCTCTTTACGAGCAGTACTTC. It encodes CASSLALYEQYF.

The chain carries TRBV27 and TRBJ1-1; 7 bases match TRBD1. Germline V CDR1 and CDR2: MNHEY, SMNVEV (reference sequence). V lost 6 bases and J lost 3; bases outside the gene matches: 13. This CDR3 comprises 16 residues. The CDR3 protein is CASRLEMGQYYTEAFF. The CDR3 region has the DNA TGTGCCAGCAGGCTAGAAATGGGACAGTACTACACTGAAGCTTTCTTT.

V is TRBV2 and J is TRBJ2-7; 8 bases map to TRBD2. J lost 3 bases, V lost 6 bases, and 1 base had no gene match. In germline, CDR1 is SNHLY, CDR2 FYNNEI. The CDR3 loop spans 12 amino acids. CDR3 DNA sequence: TGTGCCAGCAGGCGGGAGGACTACGAGCAGTACTTC. The encoded protein is CASRREDYEQYF.

The chain uses TRBV20-1 and TRBJ2-7, with D possibly matching TRBD2 (5 bases). Per germline, CDR1 DFQATT and CDR2 SNEGSKA (reference sequence). The CDR3 runs 11 residues. Trimming took off 4 bases at V and 6 bases at J, with 10 bases between the two ends. The CDR3 loop reads CSAKGGGEQYF. Written as DNA, the CDR3 is TGCAGTGCTAAAGGAGGAGGCGAGCAGTACTTC.

In this sample, this clone turned up once. V is TRBV5-1 and J is TRBJ1-1, with 11 bases fitting TRBD1. The junction had 0 bases not matched to a gene; V was cut back by 7 bases and J by 4 bases. CDR1 is SGHRS, CDR2 YFSETQ, per germline. This CDR3 comprises 12 residues. The CDR3 region is CASGTGGTEAFF. In nucleotides, the CDR3 is TGCGCCAGCGGGACAGGGGGCACTGAAGCTTTCTTT.

This clone was picked up one time. The rearrangement links TRBV6-2 or TRBV6-3 to TRBJ2-2; 10 bases match TRBD2. The CDR3 is 18 amino acids. The germline V gene has CDR1 MNHEY and CDR2 SVGEGT. V was clipped by 2 bases and J by 1 base; unmatched bases: 7. CDR3 coding DNA: TGTGCCAGCAGTTACGAGTTCGCTAGCGGGAGGAACACCGGGGAGCTGTTTTTT. Translating it yields CASSYEFASGRNTGELFF.

The rearrangement joins TRBV27 to TRBJ2-5, with TRBD2 matching over 11 bases. The CDR3 sequence is 15 residues long. The V segment lost 5 bases and the J segment 4 bases; nucleotides outside the gene matches: 6. CDR1 and CDR2 from the germline V gene are MNHEY and SMNVEV (reference sequence). The CDR3 DNA is TGTGCCAGCAGTCCACTAGCGGGAGATGGAGAGACCCAGTACTTC. Translated, it gives CASSPLAGDGETQYF.

The chain uses TRBV11-2 and TRBJ2-3; D remains ambiguous. This CDR3 spans 13 amino acids. CDR1 SGHAT and CDR2 FQNNGV come from the germline V gene. V was clipped by 0 bases and J by 2 bases, with 3 bases between them. The DNA of the CDR3 is TGTGCCAGCAGCTTAGATATCACAGATACGCAGTATTTT. This translates into CASSLDITDTQYF.

A single count supports this clone. V gene TRBV5-5 combines with J gene TRBJ2-1; TRBD2 matches 15 bases. The CDR3 length is 16 residues. Germline CDR1 and CDR2: SGHKS and YYEKEE (reference sequence). The junction had 6 bases not matched to a gene; V was cut back by 4 bases and J by 7 bases. CDR3 in amino acids: CASSPGLAGGFNEQFF. The CDR3 bases are TGTGCCAGCAGCCCCGGACTAGCGGGAGGGTTTAATGAGCAGTTCTTC.

The V call is TRBV13, the J call TRBJ2-5, with D perhaps matching TRBD2 (6 bases). Germline V gene lookup returns CDR1 PRHDT and CDR2 FYEKMQ (reference sequence). V gave up 5 bases and J gave up 3 bases, with 13 bases separating them. The CDR3 covers 14 residues. The CDR3 sequence is CASSPASVKETQYF. The DNA of the CDR3 is TGTGCCAGCAGCCCCGCTAGCGTTAAAGAGACCCAGTACTTC.

The V gene is TRBV4-1, the J gene TRBJ1-2, with 10 bases matching TRBD1. The CDR3 extends over 16 amino acids. Germline assignment: CDR1 MGHRA and CDR2 YSYEKL. V dropped 3 bases and J dropped 6; count of bases not matched to a gene: 10. The CDR3: CASSQSPGQGRDGYTF. The CDR3 DNA follows: TGCGCCAGCAGCCAGTCCCCGGGACAGGGGAGAGATGGCTACACCTTC.

The chain recombines TRBV2 with TRBJ2-5; 9 bases fit TRBD2. The CDR3 is 14 residues long. CDR1 is SNHLY and CDR2 is FYNNEI in the germline V gene. With 7 bases clipped from V and 5 bases from J, the junction kept 8 bases outside the gene matches. For the CDR3, the DNA is TGTGCCAGCACCTTTAGCGGGAGAGGTGAGACCCAGTACTTC. Amino acids: CASTFSGRGETQYF. The full variable domain, completed using reference TRBV2 and TRBJ2-5, is EPEVTQTPSHQVTQMGQEVILRCVPISNHLYFYWYRQILGQKVEFLVSFYNNEISEKSEIFDDQFSVERPDGSNFTLKIRSTKLEDSAMYFCASTFSGRGETQYFGPGTRLLVL.

The rearrangement uses TRBV6-5 and TRBJ2-1, with D possibly matching TRBD1 (6 bases). Germline CDR1 MNHEY, CDR2 SVGAGI. The V end was cut by 4 bases, the J end by 7 bases, with 8 bases between. The CDR3 extends over 12 amino acids. Here the CDR3 DNA reads TGTGCCAGCAGTTTCACAGGGAATGAGCAGTTCTTC. It encodes CASSFTGNEQFF.

The chain is built from TRBV11-2 and TRBJ2-7; D unresolved. From germline, CDR1 is SGHAT and CDR2 FQNNGV. The germline V and J ends were trimmed by 1 base and 2 bases, with 6 bases remaining between them. This CDR3 contains 13 residues. This CDR3 reads CASSLGFAYEQYF. Here the CDR3 DNA reads TGTGCCAGCAGCTTAGGTTTCGCCTACGAGCAGTACTTC.

V usage is TRBV7-3 and J usage is TRBJ2-7, with 14 positions matching TRBD2. V shed 2 bases and J 6 bases; nucleotides not matched to a gene: 9. The CDR3 is 17 residues long. CDR1 SGHTA and CDR2 FQGTGA come from the germline V gene. The CDR3 reads CASSLGTSGSLSREQYF. DNA for the CDR3: TGTGCCAGCAGCTTAGGGACTAGCGGGAGCTTGTCACGCGAGCAGTACTTC. Based on the CDR3 plus reference TRBV7-3 and TRBJ2-7, the full variable domain is GAGVSQTPSNKVTEKGKYVELRCDPISGHTALYWYRQSLGQGPEFLIYFQGTGAADDSGLPNDRFFAVRPEGSVSTLKIQRTERGDSAVYLCASSLGTSGSLSREQYFGPGTRLTVT.

The chain joins TRBV28 to TRBJ2-1; D is ambiguous. CDR1 MDHEN and CDR2 SYDVKM come from the germline V gene. The V end lost 2 bases, the J end lost 8 bases, and 13 bases lay between the germline ends. The length of the CDR3 is 14 residues. For the CDR3, the DNA is TGTGCCAGCAGTTTACTTCAAGCACCGCATGAGCAGTTCTTC. Protein sequence: CASSLLQAPHEQFF.

V gene TRBV6-6 combines with J gene TRBJ2-1; the match to TRBD2 covers 12 bases. CDR3 length equals 14 residues. Germline assignment: CDR1 MNHNY and CDR2 SVGAGI (reference sequence). V lost 9 bases and J lost 10; bases outside the gene matches: 10. CDR3 in DNA: TGTGCCAGGGTGACTAGCGGGAGCCCGGGCGAGCAGTTCTTC. It encodes CARVTSGSPGEQFF.

V gene TRBV4-1 combines with J gene TRBJ2-1, with a possible D match to TRBD2 (7 bases). With 0 bases removed from V and 3 bases from J, the gap between germline ends came to 21 bases. CDR1 and CDR2 from the germline V gene are MGHRA and YSYEKL. The CDR3 extends over 19 amino acids. In nucleotides, the CDR3 is TGCGCCAGCAGCCAAGATCCCGGGGGGTCAGGGGCCCTCTACAATGAGCAGTTCTTC. It yields the protein CASSQDPGGSGALYNEQFF.

V is TRBV19 and J is TRBJ2-1, with 7 bases lining up with TRBD2. Per germline, CDR1 LNHDA and CDR2 SQIVND (reference sequence). V dropped 3 bases and J dropped 7; count of bases not matched to a gene: 12. CDR3 length equals 16 residues. The CDR3 is CASSIPGTNPGNEQFF. DNA of the CDR3: TGTGCCAGTAGTATTCCGGGGACTAACCCCGGGAATGAGCAGTTCTTC.

The gene calls are TRBV7-3 and TRBJ2-5; 7 nucleotides match TRBD1. The trim removed 5 bases at V and 5 bases at J, leaving 14 bases unmatched. In germline, CDR1 is SGHTA, CDR2 FQGTGA. The CDR3 spans 16 residues. The CDR3 DNA follows: TGTGCCAGCAGCCACGTCACTAGGGGGCTAAGGGAGACCCAGTACTTC. Translation gives CASSHVTRGLRETQYF.

The V and J genes are TRBV5-1 and TRBJ1-1; 7 nucleotides match TRBD1. J gave up 11 bases and V 4 bases, and 17 bases lay outside the gene matches. CDR3 size: 15 residues. The germline gives CDR1 SGHRS, CDR2 YFSETQ. DNA of the CDR3: TGCGCCAGCAGCCCGGGGACAGCCAGCGCCCTAGTTGCTTTCTTT. It is translated as CASSPGTASALVAFF. Full variable domain (outside the CDR3, taken from reference TRBV5-1 and TRBJ1-1): KAGVTQTPRYLIKTRGQQVTLSCSPISGHRSVSWYQQTPGQGLQFLFEYFSETQRNKGNFPGRFSGRQFSNSRSEMNVSTLELGDSALYLCASSPGTASALVAFFGQGTRLTVV.

The V gene is TRBV6-2 or TRBV6-3, the J gene TRBJ2-1, with 11 positions matching TRBD2. The V gene end was trimmed by 6 bases and the J gene end by 7 bases; junction bases not matched to a gene: 5. Germline-derived CDR1 and CDR2 are MNHEY and SVGEGT. This CDR3 is 14 amino acids long. Here the CDR3 reads CASSPSGRRNEQFF. In DNA form, the CDR3 reads TGTGCCAGCAGCCCTAGCGGGAGGCGGAATGAGCAGTTCTTC.

This chain joins TRBV24-1 and TRBJ1-5, with D unclear. The germline V gene encodes CDR1 KGHDR and CDR2 SFDVKD. V was trimmed by 4 bases and J by 1 base, leaving 7 bases between them. The CDR3 totals 14 residues. The CDR3 here is CATSDLESNQPQHF. CDR3 sequence (DNA): TGTGCCACCAGTGACCTCGAGAGCAATCAGCCCCAGCATTTT.

The chain carries TRBV10-3 and TRBJ1-2; 8 nucleotides line up with TRBD1. The CDR3 sequence is 13 residues long. From germline, CDR1 is ENHRY and CDR2 SYGVKD. The trim removed 7 bases at V and 6 bases at J, leaving 7 bases unmatched. The DNA for the CDR3 is TGTGCCATCACCGAGGACAGGGATAATGGCTACACCTTC. Encoded protein: CAITEDRDNGYTF.

This sequence joins TRBV24-1 and TRBJ2-2; 9 bases match TRBD1. Germline CDR1 and CDR2: KGHDR and SFDVKD. V was pared by 4 bases and J by 5 bases, with 7 bases of the junction left unmatched. This CDR3 comprises 16 residues. The CDR3 nucleotides are TGTGCCACCAGTGAATTCGGGACAGGGAGAACCGGGGAGCTGTTTTTT. Amino acid sequence: CATSEFGTGRTGELFF.

The gene calls are TRBV18 and TRBJ2-7, with TRBD2 matching over 11 bases. The germline CDR1 and CDR2 sequences are KGHSH and LQKENI. The trim removed 6 bases at V and 2 bases at J, leaving 12 bases unmatched. The CDR3 spans 17 residues. The CDR3 loop reads CASSQGGGTSGAYEQYF. The DNA of the CDR3 is TGTGCCAGCTCCCAAGGTGGGGGGACTAGCGGAGCCTACGAGCAGTACTTC.

The chain couples TRBV5-1 to TRBJ1-2, with 9 bases fitting TRBD1. V trimming: 0 bases; J trimming: 7 bases; junction bases outside the gene matches: 4. CDR3 length: 14 residues. From germline, CDR1 is SGHRS and CDR2 YFSETQ. CDR3 nucleotides: TGCGCCAGCAGCTTGGCACAGGGGGCTGGTGGCTACACCTTC. Translated: CASSLAQGAGGYTF.